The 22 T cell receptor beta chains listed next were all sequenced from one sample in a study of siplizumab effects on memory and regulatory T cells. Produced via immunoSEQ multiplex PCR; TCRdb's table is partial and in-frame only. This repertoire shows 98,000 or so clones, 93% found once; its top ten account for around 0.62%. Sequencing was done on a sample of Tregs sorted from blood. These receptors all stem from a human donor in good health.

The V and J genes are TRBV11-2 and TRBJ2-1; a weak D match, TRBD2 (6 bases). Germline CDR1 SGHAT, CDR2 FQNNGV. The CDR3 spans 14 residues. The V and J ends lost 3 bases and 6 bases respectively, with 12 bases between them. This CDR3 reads CASSFSLAGNEQFF. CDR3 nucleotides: TGTGCCAGCAGCTTCTCACTAGCAGGCAATGAGCAGTTCTTC.

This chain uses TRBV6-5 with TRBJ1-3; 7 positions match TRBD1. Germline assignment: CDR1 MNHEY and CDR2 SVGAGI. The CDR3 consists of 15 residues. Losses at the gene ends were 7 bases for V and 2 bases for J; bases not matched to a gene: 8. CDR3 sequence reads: CASTSTGFPGNTIYF. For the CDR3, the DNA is TGTGCCAGCACCTCGACAGGGTTTCCTGGAAACACCATATATTTT.

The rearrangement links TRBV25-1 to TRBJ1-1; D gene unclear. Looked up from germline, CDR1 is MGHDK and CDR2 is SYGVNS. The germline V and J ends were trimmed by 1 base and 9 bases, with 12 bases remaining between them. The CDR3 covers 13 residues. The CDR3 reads CASSESGRSKAFF. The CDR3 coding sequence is TGTGCCAGCAGTGAATCCGGGCGGTCAAAAGCTTTCTTT.

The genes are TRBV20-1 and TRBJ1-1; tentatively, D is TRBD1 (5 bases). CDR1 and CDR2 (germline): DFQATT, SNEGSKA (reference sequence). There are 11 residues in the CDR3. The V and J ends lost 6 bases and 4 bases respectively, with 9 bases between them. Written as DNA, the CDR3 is TGCAGTGCCTCCGGGACCACTGAAGCTTTCTTT. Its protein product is CSASGTTEAFF.

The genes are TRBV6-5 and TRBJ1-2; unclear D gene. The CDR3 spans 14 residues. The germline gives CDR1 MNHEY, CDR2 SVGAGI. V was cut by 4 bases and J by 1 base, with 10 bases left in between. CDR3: CASSLTFVNYGYTF. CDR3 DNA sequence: TGTGCCAGCAGTTTAACGTTCGTTAACTATGGCTACACCTTC.

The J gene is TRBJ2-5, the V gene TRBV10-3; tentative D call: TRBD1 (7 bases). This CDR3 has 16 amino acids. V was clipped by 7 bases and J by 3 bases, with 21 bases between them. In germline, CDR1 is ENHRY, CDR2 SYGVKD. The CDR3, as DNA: TGTGCCATCACCGAGGGAGCAGGGGGAGGAAAAGAGACCCAGTACTTC. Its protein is CAITEGAGGGKETQYF.

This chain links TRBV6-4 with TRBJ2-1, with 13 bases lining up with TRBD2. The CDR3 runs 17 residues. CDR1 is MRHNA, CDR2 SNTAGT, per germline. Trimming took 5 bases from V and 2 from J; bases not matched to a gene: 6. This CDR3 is CASSRTSGSYPYNEQFF. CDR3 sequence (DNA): TGTGCCAGCAGTCGGACTAGCGGGAGCTACCCCTACAATGAGCAGTTCTTC.

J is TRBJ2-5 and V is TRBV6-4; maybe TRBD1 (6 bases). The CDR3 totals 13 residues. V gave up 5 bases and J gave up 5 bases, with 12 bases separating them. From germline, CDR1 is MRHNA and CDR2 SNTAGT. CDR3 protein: CASSRDTGETQYF. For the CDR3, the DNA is TGTGCCAGCAGTAGGGACACTGGGGAGACCCAGTACTTC.

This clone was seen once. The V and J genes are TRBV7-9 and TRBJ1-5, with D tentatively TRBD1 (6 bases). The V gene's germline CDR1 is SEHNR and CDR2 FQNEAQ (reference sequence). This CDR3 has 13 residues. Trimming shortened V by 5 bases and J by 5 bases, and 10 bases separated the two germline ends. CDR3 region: CASSGAGDQPQHF. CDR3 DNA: TGTGCCAGCAGCGGGGCAGGGGATCAGCCCCAGCATTTT.

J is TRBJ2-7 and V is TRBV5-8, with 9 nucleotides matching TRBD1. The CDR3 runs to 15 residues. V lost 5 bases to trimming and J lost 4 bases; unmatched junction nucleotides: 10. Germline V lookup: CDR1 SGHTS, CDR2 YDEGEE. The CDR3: CASSRYRGRNYEQYF. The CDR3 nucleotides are TGTGCCAGCAGTCGATACAGGGGGCGTAATTACGAGCAGTACTTC.

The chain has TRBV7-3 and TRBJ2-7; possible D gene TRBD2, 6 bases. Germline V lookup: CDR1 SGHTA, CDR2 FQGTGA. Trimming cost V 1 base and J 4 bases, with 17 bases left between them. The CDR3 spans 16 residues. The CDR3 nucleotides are TGTGCCAGCAGCTTAAGTTCCGTCTCAGGACTATACGAGCAGTACTTC. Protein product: CASSLSSVSGLYEQYF.

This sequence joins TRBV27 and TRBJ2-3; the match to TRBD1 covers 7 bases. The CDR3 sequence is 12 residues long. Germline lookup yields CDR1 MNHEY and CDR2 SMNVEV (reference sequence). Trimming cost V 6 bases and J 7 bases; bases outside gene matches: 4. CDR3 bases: TGTGCCAGCAGCAACAGGGGAAATACGCAGTATTTT. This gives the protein CASSNRGNTQYF.

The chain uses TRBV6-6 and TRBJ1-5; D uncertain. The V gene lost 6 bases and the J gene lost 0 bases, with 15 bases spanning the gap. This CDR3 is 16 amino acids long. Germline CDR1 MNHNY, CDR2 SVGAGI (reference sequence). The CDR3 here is CASRPHRQASNQPQHF. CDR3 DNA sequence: TGTGCCAGCAGACCCCACCGGCAGGCTAGCAATCAGCCCCAGCATTTT.

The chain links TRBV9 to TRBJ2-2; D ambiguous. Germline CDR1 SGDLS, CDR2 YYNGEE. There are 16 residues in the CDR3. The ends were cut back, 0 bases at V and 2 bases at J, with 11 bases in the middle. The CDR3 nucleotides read TGTGCCAGCAGCGTAGGTCCATATGTCAACACCGGGGAGCTGTTTTTT. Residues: CASSVGPYVNTGELFF.

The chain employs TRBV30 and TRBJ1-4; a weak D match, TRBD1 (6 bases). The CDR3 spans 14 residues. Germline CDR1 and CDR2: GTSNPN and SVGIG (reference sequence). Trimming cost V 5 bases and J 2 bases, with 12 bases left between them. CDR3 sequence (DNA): TGTGCCTGGGGGCAGGACAGCACTAATGAAAAACTGTTTTTT. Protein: CAWGQDSTNEKLFF.

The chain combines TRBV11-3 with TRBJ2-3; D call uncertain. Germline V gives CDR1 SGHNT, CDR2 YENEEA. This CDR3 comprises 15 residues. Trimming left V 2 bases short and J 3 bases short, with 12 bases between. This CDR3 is CASSLLVTGTDTQYF. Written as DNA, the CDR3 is TGTGCCAGCAGCTTATTGGTAACCGGGACAGATACGCAGTATTTT.

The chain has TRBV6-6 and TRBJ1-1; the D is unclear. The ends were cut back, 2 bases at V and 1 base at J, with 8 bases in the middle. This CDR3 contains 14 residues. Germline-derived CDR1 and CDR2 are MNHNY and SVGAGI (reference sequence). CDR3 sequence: CASSYRRENTEAFF. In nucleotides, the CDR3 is TGTGCCAGCAGTTACCGTCGGGAGAACACTGAAGCTTTCTTT.

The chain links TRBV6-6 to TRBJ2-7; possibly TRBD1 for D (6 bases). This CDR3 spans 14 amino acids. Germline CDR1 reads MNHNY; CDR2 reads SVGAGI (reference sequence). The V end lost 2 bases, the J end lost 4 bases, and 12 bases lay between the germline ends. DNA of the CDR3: TGTGCCAGCAGTTACAGGGGGATTCGGTACGAGCAGTACTTC. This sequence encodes CASSYRGIRYEQYF.

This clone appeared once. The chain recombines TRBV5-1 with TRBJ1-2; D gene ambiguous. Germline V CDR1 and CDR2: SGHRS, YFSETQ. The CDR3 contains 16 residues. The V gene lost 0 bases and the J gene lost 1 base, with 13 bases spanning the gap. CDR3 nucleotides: TGCGCCAGCAGCTTGGTTCCGACACCAAATAACTATGGCTACACCTTC. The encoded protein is CASSLVPTPNNYGYTF.

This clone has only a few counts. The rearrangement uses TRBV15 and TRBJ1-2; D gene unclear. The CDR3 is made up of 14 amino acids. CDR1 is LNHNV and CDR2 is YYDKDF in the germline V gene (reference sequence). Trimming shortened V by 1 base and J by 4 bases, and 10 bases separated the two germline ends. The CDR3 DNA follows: TGTGCCACCAGCAGAGCAATCAGCCCCTATGGCTACACCTTC. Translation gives CATSRAISPYGYTF.

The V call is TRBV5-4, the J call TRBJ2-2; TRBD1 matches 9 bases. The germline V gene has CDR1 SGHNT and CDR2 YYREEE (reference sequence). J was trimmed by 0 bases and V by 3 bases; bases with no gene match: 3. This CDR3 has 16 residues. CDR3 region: CASSSWTGANTGELFF. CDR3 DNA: TGTGCCAGCAGCTCCTGGACAGGGGCGAACACCGGGGAGCTGTTTTTT.

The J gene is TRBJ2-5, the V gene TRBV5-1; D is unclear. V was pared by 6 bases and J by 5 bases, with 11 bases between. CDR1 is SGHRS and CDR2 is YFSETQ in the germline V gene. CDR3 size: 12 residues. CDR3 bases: TGCGCCAGCACCGCCGAAGGGGAGACCCAGTACTTC. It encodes CASTAEGETQYF.